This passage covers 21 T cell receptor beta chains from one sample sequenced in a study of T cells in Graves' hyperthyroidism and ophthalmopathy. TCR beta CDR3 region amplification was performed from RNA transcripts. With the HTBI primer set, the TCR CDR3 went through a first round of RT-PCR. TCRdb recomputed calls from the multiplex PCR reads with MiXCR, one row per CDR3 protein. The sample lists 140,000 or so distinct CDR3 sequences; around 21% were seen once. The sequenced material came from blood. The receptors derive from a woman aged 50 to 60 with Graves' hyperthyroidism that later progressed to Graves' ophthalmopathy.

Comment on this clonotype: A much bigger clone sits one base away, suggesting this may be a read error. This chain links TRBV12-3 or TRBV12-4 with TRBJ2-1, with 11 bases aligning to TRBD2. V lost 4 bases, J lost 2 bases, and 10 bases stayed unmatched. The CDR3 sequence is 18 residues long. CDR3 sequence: CASSSWLAGGSAYNEQFF. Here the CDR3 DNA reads TGTGCCAGCAGTTCATGGCTAGCGGGAGGAAGCGCCTACAATGAGCAGTTCTTC.

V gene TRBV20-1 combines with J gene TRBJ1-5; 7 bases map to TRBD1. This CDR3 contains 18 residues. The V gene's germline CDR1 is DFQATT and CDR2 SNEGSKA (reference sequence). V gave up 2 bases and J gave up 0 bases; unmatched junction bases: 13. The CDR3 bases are TGCAGTGCTAGATCCTCGACAGGGAGGAAGTATAGCAATCAGCCCCAGCATTTT. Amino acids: CSARSSTGRKYSNQPQHF.

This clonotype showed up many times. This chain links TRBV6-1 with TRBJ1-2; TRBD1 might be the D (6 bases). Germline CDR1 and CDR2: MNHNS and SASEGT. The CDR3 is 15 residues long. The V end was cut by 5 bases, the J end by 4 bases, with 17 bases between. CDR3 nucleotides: TGTGCCAGCAGTCCTACCTCCGGGGGCTCCTATGGCTACACCTTC. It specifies CASSPTSGGSYGYTF.

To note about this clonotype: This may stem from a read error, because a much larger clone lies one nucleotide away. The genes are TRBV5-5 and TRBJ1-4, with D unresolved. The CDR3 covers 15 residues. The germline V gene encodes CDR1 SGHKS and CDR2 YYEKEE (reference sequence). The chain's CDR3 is CTSSFHTTTNEKLFF. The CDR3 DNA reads TGTACCAGCAGCTTCCACACAACAACTAATGAAAAACTGTTTTTT.

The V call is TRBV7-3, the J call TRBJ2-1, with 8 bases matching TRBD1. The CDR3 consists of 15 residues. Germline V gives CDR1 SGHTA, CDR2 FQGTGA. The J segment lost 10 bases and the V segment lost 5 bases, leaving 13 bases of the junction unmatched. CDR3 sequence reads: CASSNAGTGTIEQFF. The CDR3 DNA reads TGTGCCAGCAGCAATGCCGGGACAGGCACAATCGAGCAGTTCTTC.

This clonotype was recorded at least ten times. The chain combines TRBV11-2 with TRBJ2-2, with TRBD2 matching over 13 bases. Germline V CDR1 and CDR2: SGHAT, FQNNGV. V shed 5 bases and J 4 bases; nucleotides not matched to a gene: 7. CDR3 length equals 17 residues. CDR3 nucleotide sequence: TGTGCCAGCAGCCTAGGGACTAGCGGGACGGGCACCGGGGAGCTGTTTTTT. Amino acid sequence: CASSLGTSGTGTGELFF.

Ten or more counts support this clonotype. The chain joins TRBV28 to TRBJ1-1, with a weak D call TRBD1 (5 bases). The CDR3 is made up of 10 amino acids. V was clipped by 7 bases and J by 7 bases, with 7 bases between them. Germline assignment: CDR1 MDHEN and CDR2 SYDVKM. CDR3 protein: CASKRGEAFF. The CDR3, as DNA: TGTGCCAGCAAAAGGGGTGAAGCTTTCTTT. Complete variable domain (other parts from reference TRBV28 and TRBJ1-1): DVKVTQSSRYLVKRTGEKVFLECVQDMDHENMFWYRQDPGLGLRLIYFSYDVKMKEKGDIPEGYSVSREKKERFSLILESASTNQTSMYLCASKRGEAFFGQGTRLTVV.

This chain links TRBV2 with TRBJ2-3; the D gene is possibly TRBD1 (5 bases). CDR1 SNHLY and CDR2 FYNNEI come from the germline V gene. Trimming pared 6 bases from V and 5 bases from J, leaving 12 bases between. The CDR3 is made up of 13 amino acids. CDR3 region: CASRVRVRDTQYF. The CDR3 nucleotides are TGTGCCAGCAGGGTCAGGGTCCGAGATACGCAGTATTTT.

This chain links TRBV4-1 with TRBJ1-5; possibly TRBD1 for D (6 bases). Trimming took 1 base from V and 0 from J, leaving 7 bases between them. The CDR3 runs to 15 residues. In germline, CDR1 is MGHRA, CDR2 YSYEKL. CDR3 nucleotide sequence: TGCGCCAGCAGCCAAGGACAGGTTAGCAATCAGCCCCAGCATTTT. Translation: CASSQGQVSNQPQHF.

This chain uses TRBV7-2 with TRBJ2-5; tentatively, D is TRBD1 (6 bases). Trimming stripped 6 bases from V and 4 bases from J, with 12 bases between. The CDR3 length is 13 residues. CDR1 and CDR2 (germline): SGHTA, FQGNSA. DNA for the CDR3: TGTGCCAGCAGTGATACAGGGTTAGAGACCCAGTACTTC. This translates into CASSDTGLETQYF.

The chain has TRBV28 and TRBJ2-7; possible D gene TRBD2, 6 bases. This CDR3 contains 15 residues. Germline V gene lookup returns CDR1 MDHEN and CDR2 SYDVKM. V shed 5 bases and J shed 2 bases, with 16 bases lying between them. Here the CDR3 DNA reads TGTGCCAGCAGTCCGGAGGAGGGTTTTCCCTACGAGCAGTACTTC. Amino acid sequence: CASSPEEGFPYEQYF.

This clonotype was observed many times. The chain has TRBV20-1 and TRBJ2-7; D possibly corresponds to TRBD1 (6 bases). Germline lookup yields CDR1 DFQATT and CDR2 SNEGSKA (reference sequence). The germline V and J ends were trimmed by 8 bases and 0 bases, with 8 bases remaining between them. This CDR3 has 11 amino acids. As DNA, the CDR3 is TGCAGTTACAGGGACTCCTACGAGCAGTACTTC. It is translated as CSYRDSYEQYF.

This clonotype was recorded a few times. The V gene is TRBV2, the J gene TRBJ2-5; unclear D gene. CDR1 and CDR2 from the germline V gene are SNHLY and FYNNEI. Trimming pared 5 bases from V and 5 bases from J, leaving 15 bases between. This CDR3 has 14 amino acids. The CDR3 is CASSLMTGRETQYF. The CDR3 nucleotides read TGTGCCAGCAGTCTAATGACGGGTCGGGAGACCCAGTACTTC. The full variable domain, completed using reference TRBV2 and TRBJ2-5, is EPEVTQTPSHQVTQMGQEVILRCVPISNHLYFYWYRQILGQKVEFLVSFYNNEISEKSEIFDDQFSVERPDGSNFTLKIRSTKLEDSAMYFCASSLMTGRETQYFGPGTRLLVL.

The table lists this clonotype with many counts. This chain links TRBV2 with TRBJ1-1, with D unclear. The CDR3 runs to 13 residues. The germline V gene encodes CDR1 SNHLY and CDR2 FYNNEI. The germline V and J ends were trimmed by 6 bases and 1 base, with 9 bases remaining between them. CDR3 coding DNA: TGTGCCAGCAGCCGGACGGAGAACACTGAAGCTTTCTTT. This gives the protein CASSRTENTEAFF.

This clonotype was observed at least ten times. Here the CDR3 reads CASRGQGAGQETQYF. Written as DNA, the CDR3 is TGTGCCAGCAGGGGACAGGGGGCCGGGCAAGAGACCCAGTACTTC. The chain is built from TRBV6-2 or TRBV6-3 and TRBJ2-5; TRBD1 agrees at 12 bases. CDR3 length: 15 residues. CDR1 is MNHEY and CDR2 is SVGEGT in the germline V gene. Trimming cost V 6 bases and J 2 bases; bases outside gene matches: 4.

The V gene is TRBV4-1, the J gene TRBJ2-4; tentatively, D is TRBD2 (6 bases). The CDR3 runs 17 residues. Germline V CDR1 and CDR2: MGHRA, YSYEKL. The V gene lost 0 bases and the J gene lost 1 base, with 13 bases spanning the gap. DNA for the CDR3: TGCGCCAGCAGCCAAGAAACCGGGACTCACGCCAAAAACATTCAGTACTTC. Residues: CASSQETGTHAKNIQYF.

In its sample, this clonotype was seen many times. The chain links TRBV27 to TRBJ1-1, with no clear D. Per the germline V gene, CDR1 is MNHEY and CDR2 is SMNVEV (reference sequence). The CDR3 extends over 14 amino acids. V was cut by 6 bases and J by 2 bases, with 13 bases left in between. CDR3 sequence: CASSELDSNTEAFF. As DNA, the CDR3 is TGTGCCAGCAGCGAACTGGACTCAAACACTGAAGCTTTCTTT.

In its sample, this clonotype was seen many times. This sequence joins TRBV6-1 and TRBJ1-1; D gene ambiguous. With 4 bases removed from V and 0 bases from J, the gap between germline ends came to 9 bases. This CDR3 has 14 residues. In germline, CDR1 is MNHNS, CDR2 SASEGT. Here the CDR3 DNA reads TGTGCCAGCAGTGGGGGAGAGGTGAACACTGAAGCTTTCTTT. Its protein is CASSGGEVNTEAFF.

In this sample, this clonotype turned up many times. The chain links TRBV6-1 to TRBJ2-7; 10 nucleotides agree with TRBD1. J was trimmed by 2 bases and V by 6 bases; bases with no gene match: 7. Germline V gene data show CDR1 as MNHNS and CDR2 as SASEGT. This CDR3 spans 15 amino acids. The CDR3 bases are TGTGCCAGCAGAGGGGGACAGGGGAGCCCCTACGAGCAGTACTTC. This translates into CASRGGQGSPYEQYF.

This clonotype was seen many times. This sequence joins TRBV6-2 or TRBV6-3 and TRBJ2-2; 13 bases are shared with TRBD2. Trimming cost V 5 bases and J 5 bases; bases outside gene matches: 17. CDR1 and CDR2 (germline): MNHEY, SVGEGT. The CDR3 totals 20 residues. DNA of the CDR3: TGTGCCAGCAGTCATCCCCGGTTCCGGACTAGCGGGAGTCTTACCGGGGAGCTGTTTTTT. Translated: CASSHPRFRTSGSLTGELFF.

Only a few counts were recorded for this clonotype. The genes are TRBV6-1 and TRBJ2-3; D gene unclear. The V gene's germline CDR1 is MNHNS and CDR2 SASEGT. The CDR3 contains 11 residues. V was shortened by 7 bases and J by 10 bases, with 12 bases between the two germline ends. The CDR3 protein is CASMKELAQYF. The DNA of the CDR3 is TGTGCCAGCATGAAGGAATTGGCGCAGTATTTT.